The rows below give T cell receptor beta chains drawn from one sample of a study of T cell responses to AZD1222 COVID-19 vaccine. Generated by immunoSEQ multiplex PCR, the TCRdb table keeps only in-frame clones and is missing some. Here the sample spans some 130,000 clones, over 90% being singletons. The sequencing here drew on peripheral blood, taken on day 0 of AZD1222 vaccination. The receptors come from an adult in good health. Each CDR3 is given with its conserved first and last residue. The D gene is left open where the match is weak. Rows give clone size only sometimes, using once, few, many, or a class for an expanded clone.

CDR3 DNA: TGTGCCAGCAGTGAAAATTCACCCCTCCACTTT
CDR3 protein: CASSENSPLHF
clone size: .
V gene: TRBV25-1
D gene: .
J gene: TRBJ1-6

CDR3 DNA: TGTGCCAGCAGCGACGCCGGGACTTCCGAGAATTCACCCCTCCACTTT
CDR3 protein: CASSDAGTSENSPLHF
clone size: .
V gene: TRBV9
D gene: .
J gene: TRBJ1-6

CDR3 DNA: TGCGCCAGCAGCTTGGGCAAGAGCGGGACCGGCTACGAGCAGTACTTC
CDR3 protein: CASSLGKSGTGYEQYF
clone size: .
V gene: TRBV5-1
D gene: TRBD2
J gene: TRBJ2-7

CDR3 DNA: TGCGCCAGCAGGGACGCAAGTACCTACGAGCAGTACTTC
CDR3 protein: CASRDASTYEQYF
clone size: .
V gene: TRBV5-1
D gene: .
J gene: TRBJ2-7

CDR3 DNA: TGTGCCAGCAGCGAAAAATTTGGCAATCAGCCCCAGCATTTT
CDR3 protein: CASSEKFGNQPQHF
clone size: .
V gene: TRBV7-2
D gene: .
J gene: TRBJ1-5

CDR3 DNA: TGTGCCAGCAGATTTGCGGGGGATAAGCAGTTCTTC
CDR3 protein: CASRFAGDKQFF
clone size: .
V gene: TRBV2
D gene: TRBD2
J gene: TRBJ2-1

CDR3 DNA: TGTGCCTGGAGTACTTCCGTCCTCCGCACAGATACGCAGTATTTT
CDR3 protein: CAWSTSVLRTDTQYF
clone size: .
V gene: TRBV30
D gene: .
J gene: TRBJ2-3

CDR3 DNA: TGTGCCAGCAGCTTGGCGGCTGGAAACACCATATATTTT
CDR3 protein: CASSLAAGNTIYF
clone size: .
V gene: TRBV5-4
D gene: .
J gene: TRBJ1-3

CDR3 DNA: TGTGCCAGCAGCGCCCTAGGGGCGACCAGTGGTTATGCACAAGAGACCCAGTACTTC
CDR3 protein: CASSALGATSGYAQETQYF
clone size: .
V gene: TRBV5-4
D gene: .
J gene: TRBJ2-5

CDR3 DNA: TGTGCCAGCAGCGAGACAGCTACTAACTATGGCTACACCTTC
CDR3 protein: CASSETATNYGYTF
clone size: .
V gene: TRBV3-1/TRBV3-2
D gene: .
J gene: TRBJ1-2

CDR3 DNA: TGTGCCAGTAGTATCTGGAGGGGACAGGGGGCCCCCGGGGAGCTGTTTTTT
CDR3 protein: CASSIWRGQGAPGELFF
clone size: .
V gene: TRBV19
D gene: TRBD1
J gene: TRBJ2-2

CDR3 DNA: TGTGCCAGCAGCTTAAGGCCAAGCTACGAGCAGTACTTC
CDR3 protein: CASSLRPSYEQYF
clone size: .
V gene: TRBV11-3
D gene: .
J gene: TRBJ2-7

CDR3 DNA: TGTGCCATCAGTGACAGAGGTAACACTGAAGCTTTCTTT
CDR3 protein: CAISDRGNTEAFF
clone size: .
V gene: TRBV10-3
D gene: .
J gene: TRBJ1-1

CDR3 DNA: TGTGCCAGCAGGGGGAATATTGAAGCTTTCTTT
CDR3 protein: CASRGNIEAFF
clone size: .
V gene: TRBV6-5
D gene: .
J gene: TRBJ1-1

CDR3 DNA: TGTGCCAGCAGTACGACAGGGAACTATGGCTACACCTTC
CDR3 protein: CASSTTGNYGYTF
clone size: .
V gene: TRBV25-1
D gene: TRBD1
J gene: TRBJ1-2

CDR3 DNA: TGTGCCAGCAGTTTAGGGAGGACAGGCCGCTCTGGGGCCAACGTCCTGACTTTC
CDR3 protein: CASSLGRTGRSGANVLTF
clone size: .
V gene: TRBV27
D gene: .
J gene: TRBJ2-6

CDR3 DNA: TGTGCCAGCAGTCCCCGGGGAGGGGGTCTCACTGAAGCTTTCTTT
CDR3 protein: CASSPRGGGLTEAFF
clone size: .
V gene: TRBV27
D gene: .
J gene: TRBJ1-1

CDR3 DNA: TGTGCCAGCAGCCTCCTCGAAGTACAGGGGAATGGCTACACCTTC
CDR3 protein: CASSLLEVQGNGYTF
clone size: .
V gene: TRBV3-1/TRBV3-2
D gene: TRBD1
J gene: TRBJ1-2

CDR3 DNA: TGTGCCAGTAGTCCTAGCGGGGCGATCTCCTACGAGCAGTACTTC
CDR3 protein: CASSPSGAISYEQYF
clone size: .
V gene: TRBV19
D gene: TRBD2
J gene: TRBJ2-7

CDR3 DNA: TGTGCCAGCAGTTCGCGGACAGCGCAGGGGCCCCAGCATTTT
CDR3 protein: CASSSRTAQGPQHF
clone size: .
V gene: TRBV27
D gene: .
J gene: TRBJ1-5

CDR3 DNA: TGTGCCAGCAGCTTGATTATGGGGGGCGGAATCGGGGAGCTGTTTTTT
CDR3 protein: CASSLIMGGGIGELFF
clone size: .
V gene: TRBV5-5
D gene: .
J gene: TRBJ2-2

CDR3 DNA: TGTGCCAGCAGCAAATTAAGGGATGGCTCCTACAATGAGCAGTTCTTC
CDR3 protein: CASSKLRDGSYNEQFF
clone size: once
V gene: TRBV21-1
D gene: .
J gene: TRBJ2-1

CDR3 DNA: TGTGCCAGCAGCTTAGGACAGGGAGGACCAGATACGCAGTATTTT
CDR3 protein: CASSLGQGGPDTQYF
clone size: .
V gene: TRBV11-3
D gene: .
J gene: TRBJ2-3

CDR3 DNA: TGTGCCAGCAGCTCCCGACTAGCGGGAGAAGAGACCCAGTACTTC
CDR3 protein: CASSSRLAGEETQYF
clone size: .
V gene: TRBV5-6
D gene: TRBD2
J gene: TRBJ2-5